In its sample, the clone carrying this T cell receptor (beta chain) was seen a few times. The source of the sample is a study of T-cell reconstitution after alpha-beta-depleted transplantation in children. Preparation of the TCRbeta library was carried out with unique molecular identifiers. TCRdb reprocessed the PCR reads via MiXCR and lists one record per CDR3 protein. The profile shows over 550,000 distinct CDR3 sequences, about 10% of them singletons. Germline V CDR1 and CDR2: SGDLS, YYNGEE. This CDR3 has 15 residues. Deletions cut 3 bases from V and 5 bases from J, with 15 bases between. The sequencing here drew on PBMCs from the stem cell graft donor, taken from the stem cell graft. The sequence came from a human donor who donated a stem cell graft to a child with acute myeloid leukemia. The chain links TRBV9 to TRBJ2-4; D is perhaps TRBD2 (6 bases). CDR3 in amino acids: CASSADAGPENIQYF. Here the CDR3 DNA reads TGTGCCAGCAGCGCGGACGCGGGGCCTGAAAACATTCAGTACTTC.